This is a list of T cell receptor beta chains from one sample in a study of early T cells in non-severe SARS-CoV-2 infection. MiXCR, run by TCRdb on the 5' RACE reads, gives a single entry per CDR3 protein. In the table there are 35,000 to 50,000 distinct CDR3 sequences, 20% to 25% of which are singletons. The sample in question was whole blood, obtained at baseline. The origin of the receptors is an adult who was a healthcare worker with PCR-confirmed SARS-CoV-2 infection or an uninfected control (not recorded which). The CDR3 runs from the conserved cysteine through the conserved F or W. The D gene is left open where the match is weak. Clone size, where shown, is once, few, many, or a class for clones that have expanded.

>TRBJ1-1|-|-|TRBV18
TGTGCCAGCTCGCGGGAGGCGGTCGTCACTGAAGCTTTCTTT
CASSREAVVTEAFF
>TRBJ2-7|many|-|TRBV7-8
TGTGCCAGCAGTTGGTCGGACGGAGAGAGTGAACCCACCTACGAGCAGTACTTC
CASSWSDGESEPTYEQYF
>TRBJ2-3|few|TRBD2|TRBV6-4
TGTGCCAGCAGTGCTCTAGGGACTAGCGGCGATACGCAGTATTTT
CASSALGTSGDTQYF
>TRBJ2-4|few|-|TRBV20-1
TGCAGTGCTACAGAGCTAGCCAAAAACATTCAGTACTTC
CSATELAKNIQYF
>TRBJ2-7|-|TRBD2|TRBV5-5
TGTGCCAGCAGCTTGATTGGTGGAACTAGCGGCCCCTACGAGCAGTACTTC
CASSLIGGTSGPYEQYF
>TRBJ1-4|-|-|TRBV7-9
TGTGCCAGCAGCTTATGGACCGGGACGTCTAATGAAAAACTGTTTTTT
CASSLWTGTSNEKLFF
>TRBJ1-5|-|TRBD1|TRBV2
TGTGCCAGCAGCGAACAGGGGGCGCGGGGCAATCAGCCCCAGCATTTT
CASSEQGARGNQPQHF
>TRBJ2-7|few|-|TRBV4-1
TGCGCCAGCAGCCACCTAGGGGCAGACTTTAGGGAGCAGTACTTC
CASSHLGADFREQYF
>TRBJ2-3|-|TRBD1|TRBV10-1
TGCGCCAGCAGTGAGTCGGGACAGGATTATGATACGCAGTATTTT
CASSESGQDYDTQYF
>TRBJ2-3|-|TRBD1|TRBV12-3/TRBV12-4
TGTGCCAGCAGTTTTGGGACAGGGAGTGGTAAAGATACGCAGTATTTT
CASSFGTGSGKDTQYF
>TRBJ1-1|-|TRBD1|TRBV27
TGTGCCAGCAGTGGACAGGGGAACACTGAAGCTTTCTTT
CASSGQGNTEAFF
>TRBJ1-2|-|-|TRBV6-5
TGTGCCAGCAGTTCCCCTACAGGGATTGGCTACACCTTC
CASSSPTGIGYTF
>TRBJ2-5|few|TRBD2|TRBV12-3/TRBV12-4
TGTGCCAGCAGTTGGGGGGGACCGCAAGAGACCCAGTACTTC
CASSWGGPQETQYF
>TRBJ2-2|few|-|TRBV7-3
TGTGCCAGCAGCTCAAACATGAACACCGGGGAGCTGTTTTTT
CASSSNMNTGELFF
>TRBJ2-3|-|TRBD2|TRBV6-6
TGTGCCAGCAGTAGAGCGGGGGAGGGCACAGATACGCAGTATTTT
CASSRAGEGTDTQYF
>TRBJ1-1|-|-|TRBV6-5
TGTGCCAGCAGGGGGCCCGGGACACGGGGCTCGAACACTGAAGCTTTCTTT
CASRGPGTRGSNTEAFF
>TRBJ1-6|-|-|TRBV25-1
TGTGCCAGCCTCAGGCGGGGCCCAGGCGATTCACCCCTCCACTTT
CASLRRGPGDSPLHF
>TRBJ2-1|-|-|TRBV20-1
TGCAGCACTAGAGAAGGACGGTACAATGAGCAGTTCTTC
CSTREGRYNEQFF
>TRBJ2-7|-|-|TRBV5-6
TGTGCCAGCAGCAAAGGGGTCAGCTCCTACGAGCAGTACTTC
CASSKGVSSYEQYF
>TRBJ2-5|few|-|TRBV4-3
TGCGCCAGCAGCCTCGAGGAGGGAGAGACCCAGTACTTC
CASSLEEGETQYF
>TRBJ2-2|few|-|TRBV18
TGTGCCAGCTCACCACCTAACAGGGCAGAGCTGTTTTTT
CASSPPNRAELFF
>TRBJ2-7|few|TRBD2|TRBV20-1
TGCAGTGCTAGCCTCGAGCGGGGACTAGGGGAGCAGTACTTC
CSASLERGLGEQYF
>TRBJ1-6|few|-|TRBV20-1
TGCAGTGCTAGCCCCTTTACAACGGGCCCGAATTCACCCCTCCACTTT
CSASPFTTGPNSPLHF
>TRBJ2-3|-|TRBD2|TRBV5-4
TGTGCCAGCAATCCGTCCCCGGGACTAGATACTGATACGCAGTATTTT
CASNPSPGLDTDTQYF
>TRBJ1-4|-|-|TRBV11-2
TGTGCCAGCAGCTTAGAGGGACCTAATGAAAAACTGTTTTTT
CASSLEGPNEKLFF
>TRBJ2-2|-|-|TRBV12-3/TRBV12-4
TGTGCCAGCAGTCCCTCTACTAGCACCGGGGAGCTGTTTTTT
CASSPSTSTGELFF